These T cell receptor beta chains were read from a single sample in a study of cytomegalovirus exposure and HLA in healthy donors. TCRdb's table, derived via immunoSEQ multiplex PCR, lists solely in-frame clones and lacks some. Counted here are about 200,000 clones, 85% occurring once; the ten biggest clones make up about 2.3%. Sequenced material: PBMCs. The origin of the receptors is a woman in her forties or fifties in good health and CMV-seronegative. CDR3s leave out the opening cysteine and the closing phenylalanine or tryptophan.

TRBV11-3	ASSNAGGANTGELF
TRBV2	ASSATGLAPEIPF
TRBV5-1	ASSLAGPQGTEAF
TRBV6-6	ATLPQGSYNEQF
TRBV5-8	ASSLFKRDTGELF
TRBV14	ASSPTYLAVEQF
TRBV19	ASSIGTSGSVETQY
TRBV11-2	ASSLGQGREGNQPQH
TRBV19	ASRTSAWLEGDEQF
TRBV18	ASSPTGTNEKLF
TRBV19	ASSPLDRNTGELF
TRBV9	ASSVEDRGQETQY
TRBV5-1	ASSTAGPVGDTQY
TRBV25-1	ASRETLGGGVTEAF
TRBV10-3	AIWPGGIQETQY
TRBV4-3	ASSPGRPGDTQY
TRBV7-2	ASSPDRSEQY
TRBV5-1	ASSLELATDTQY
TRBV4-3	ASSQDWQGALTQY
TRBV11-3	ASSPSHGDTQY
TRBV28	ASKIQGARGGYT
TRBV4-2	ASSPGMVYGYT
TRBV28	ASSDSGYGYT
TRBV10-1	ASSLGQGGEQF
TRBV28	ASSQGLGYGYT
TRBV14	ASSQVVASGAYEQY
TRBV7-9	ASSPQGFTGELF
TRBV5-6	ASSQNPGTGGYEQY
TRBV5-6	ASSLGAVSLGTQY
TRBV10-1	ASRTSGSHEQY
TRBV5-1	ASSLVSPATSNEQF
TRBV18	ASSPRGRELYEQY
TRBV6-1	ASSADRANTGELF
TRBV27	ASSTLAENQETQY
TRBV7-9	ASSLTGVDYNEQF
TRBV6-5	ASSQDRGSNQPQH
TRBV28	ASSSASGRQDEQF
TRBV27	ASSPGGSNQPQH
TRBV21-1	ASRWGQIYGYT
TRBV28	ASSLWGTDRTEAF
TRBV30	AWSSTSGQQNYGYT
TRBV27	ASSDLEAGRYEQY
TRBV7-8	ASSFDVGGVGTDTQY
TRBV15	ATSREHFDSPNTEAF
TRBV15	ATSRVSGSRDEQF
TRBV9	ASRQDRVSPLH
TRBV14	ASSQDRDRVASGYEQY
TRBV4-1	ASSPMTRREGRRGAETQY
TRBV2	ASSIQGRDTEAF
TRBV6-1	ASRHRGDSNQPQH